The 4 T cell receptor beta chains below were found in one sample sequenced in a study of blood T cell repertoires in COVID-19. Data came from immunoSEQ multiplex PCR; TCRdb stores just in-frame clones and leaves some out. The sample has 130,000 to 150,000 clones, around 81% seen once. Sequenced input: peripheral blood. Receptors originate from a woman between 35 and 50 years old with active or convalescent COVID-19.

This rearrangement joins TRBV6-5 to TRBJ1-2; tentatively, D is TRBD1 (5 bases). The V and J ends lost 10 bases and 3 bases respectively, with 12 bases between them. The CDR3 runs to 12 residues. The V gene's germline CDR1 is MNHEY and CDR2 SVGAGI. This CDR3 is CATHRTDYGYTF. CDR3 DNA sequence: TGTGCCACCCACAGGACGGACTATGGCTACACCTTC.

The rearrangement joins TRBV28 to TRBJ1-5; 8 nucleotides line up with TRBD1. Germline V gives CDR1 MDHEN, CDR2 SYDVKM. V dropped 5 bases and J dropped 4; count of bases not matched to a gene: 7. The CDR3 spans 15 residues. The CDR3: CASSRQGIRNQPQHF. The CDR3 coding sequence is TGTGCCAGCAGTCGACAGGGGATCCGGAATCAGCCCCAGCATTTT.

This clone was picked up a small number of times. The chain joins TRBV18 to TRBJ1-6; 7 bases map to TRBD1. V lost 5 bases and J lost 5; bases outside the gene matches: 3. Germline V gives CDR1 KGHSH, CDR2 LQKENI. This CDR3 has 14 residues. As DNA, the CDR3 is TGTGCCAGCTCATTCGACAGGGATAATTCACCCCTCCACTTT. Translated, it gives CASSFDRDNSPLHF.

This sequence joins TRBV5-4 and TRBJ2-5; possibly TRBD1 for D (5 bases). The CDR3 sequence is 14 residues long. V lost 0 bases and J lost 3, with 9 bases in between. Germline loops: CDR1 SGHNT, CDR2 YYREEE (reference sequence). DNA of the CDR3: TGTGCCAGCAGCTTGGCTCCGACAGAAGAGACCCAGTACTTC. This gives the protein CASSLAPTEETQYF.